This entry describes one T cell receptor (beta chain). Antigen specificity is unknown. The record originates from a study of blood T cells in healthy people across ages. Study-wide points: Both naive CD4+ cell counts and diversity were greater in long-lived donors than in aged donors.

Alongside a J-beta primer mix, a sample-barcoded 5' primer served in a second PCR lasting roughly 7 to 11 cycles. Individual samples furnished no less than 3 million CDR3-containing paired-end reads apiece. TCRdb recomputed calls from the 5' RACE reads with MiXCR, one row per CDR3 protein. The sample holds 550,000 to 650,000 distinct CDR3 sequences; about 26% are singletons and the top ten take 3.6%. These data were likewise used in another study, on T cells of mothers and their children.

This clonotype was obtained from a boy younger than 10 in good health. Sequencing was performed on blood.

This chain's CDR3 is CASSLGAGGPRQETQYF. The DNA for the CDR3 is TGTGCCAGCAGTTTGGGGGCGGGGGGGCCGAGGCAAGAGACCCAGTACTTC. The chain uses TRBV12-3 or TRBV12-4 and TRBJ2-5, with 9 positions matching TRBD2. The length of the CDR3 is 17 residues. V lost 3 bases, J lost 2 bases, and 10 bases stayed unmatched.